This T cell receptor (beta chain) was obtained from a study of blood T cell repertoires in COVID-19 (TCRdb year 2020). Describing the broader study: Samples covering the acute and convalescent phases of COVID-19 were provided by collaborators in the United States, Italy and Spain. The material from the prospective study consisted of cDNA or gDNA derived from T cells, B-cell-depleted T cells, or PBMCs. Deeply sampled blood TCRbeta repertoires from subjects exposed to, actively infected with, or recovered from COVID-19 were included in the dataset. A freely available public database, intended as a resource for researchers studying the immune response to SARS-CoV-2, is where the repertoires were released. Samples were obtained from the ongoing ImmuneRACE study (first 160 participants) and from 1,254 subjects provided by 6 global collaborators. A de-identified subject ID, COVID-19 status, age in years and sex were almost always included in the sample metadata. Where available, HLA class I and class II types were obtained from metadata supplied by the sample provider rather than from assay-based typing.

A word on this clone: Which antigen it targets is not known. No base-level quality is on record; no much larger clone is a single base apart.

The immunoSEQ Assay, a bias-controlled multiplex PCR, was used to amplify TCRbeta CDR3 regions from genomic DNA. Per the original workflow: The number of nucleated cells in each sample was estimated from the amplification of reference gene primers within the assay. To quantify the absolute abundance of each unique TCRbeta CDR3 rearrangement, sequence reads were collapsed and filtered. For each sample, productive Simpson clonality was calculated as the square root of Simpson's diversity index over productive rearrangements. Not all clones reach the TCRdb copy of this immuneACCESS table, which keeps in-frame sequences only. Checked studies attribute under half of the gap to unresolved V genes and leave the rest unexplained. V and J calls plus clone size are reproduced from that table; the DNA served to infer D and trimming. The sample records some 150,000 clones, 75% to 90% of which are singletons. The ten top clones hold roughly 4.5% of the sample.

Participants in the prospective study were enrolled through a virtual design, were aged roughly 18 to 100 years, and lived in about two dozen United States geographic areas. In the prospective study, cohorts were assigned on the basis of participant-reported clinical history obtained from a screening survey and a study questionnaire. Recovered participants in ImmuneRACE Cohort 3 were defined by two consecutive negative NP/OP PCR tests, clearance by a healthcare professional, or resolution of symptoms. In the prospective study, whole blood, serum and a nasopharyngeal or oropharyngeal swab were collected from each participant by mobile phlebotomists. Participants in the prospective study had the option to provide additional blood draws and questionnaires over a roughly 2-month period. Before DNA extraction, blood samples from the prospective study were shipped at room temperature or frozen. General findings and caveats noted by the study authors: Clinical and demographic metadata were provided uncurated, with the amount varying by source and participant.

After removal of 4 bases from V and 3 bases from J, the junction retains 4 bases not matched to a gene. CDR1 WNHNN and CDR2 SYGVQD were looked up in the germline V gene (reference sequence). The CDR3 contains 15 residues, cysteine and phenylalanine counted. Here the CDR3 DNA is all that survives: 45 bases in frame from base 1. The sequence was collected from a woman aged 50 to 65 who had recovered from COVID-19. The specimen was PBMCs or T cells enriched from blood (not recorded which). The receptor chain draws on TRBV10-1 and TRBJ2-2, and 8 junctional nucleotides match TRBD2. The CDR3 reads as follows: CASSAGLVDTGELFF. The nucleotide sequence is TGCGCCAGCAGTGCGGGACTAGTCGACACCGGGGAGCTGTTTTTT.